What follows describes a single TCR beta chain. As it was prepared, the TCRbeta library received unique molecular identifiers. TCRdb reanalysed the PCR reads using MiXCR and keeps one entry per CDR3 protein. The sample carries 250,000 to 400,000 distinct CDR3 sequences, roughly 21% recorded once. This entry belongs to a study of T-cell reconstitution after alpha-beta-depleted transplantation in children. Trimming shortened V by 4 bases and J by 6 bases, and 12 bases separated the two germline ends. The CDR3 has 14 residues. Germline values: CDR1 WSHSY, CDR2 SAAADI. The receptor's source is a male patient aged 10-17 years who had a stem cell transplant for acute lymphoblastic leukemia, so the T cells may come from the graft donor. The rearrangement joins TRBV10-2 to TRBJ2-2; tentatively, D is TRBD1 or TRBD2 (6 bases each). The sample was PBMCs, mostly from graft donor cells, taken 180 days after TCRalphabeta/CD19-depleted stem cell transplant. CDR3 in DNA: TGCGCCAGCAGTGCCGGGGGCGAAGCCGGGGAGCTGTTTTTT. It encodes CASSAGGEAGELFF.